These 13 T cell receptor beta chains originate from one sample sequenced in a study of blood T cell repertoires in COVID-19. Sequenced by immunoSEQ multiplex PCR; TCRdb stores in-frame clones only, minus some. Altogether 130,000 to 150,000 clones are present, 85% to 90% being singletons, with the ten largest covering roughly 10%. Material: PBMCs or T cells enriched from blood (not recorded which). All receptors come from a man in his 60s who had recovered from COVID-19.

This clone appeared a single time. The chain uses TRBV29-1 and TRBJ2-4; maybe TRBD1 (6 bases). The V end lost 8 bases, the J end lost 8 bases, and 19 bases lay between the germline ends. CDR3 size: 13 residues. CDR1 and CDR2 (germline): SQVTM, ANQGSEA. CDR3 nucleotides: TGCAGCTCTCAGGGGAGCACGGGTGACATTCAGTACTTC. Its translation: CSSQGSTGDIQYF.

The J gene is TRBJ1-1, the V gene TRBV2; D is perhaps TRBD1 (6 bases). The CDR3 sequence is 12 residues long. Trimming cost V 4 bases and J 6 bases, with 9 bases left between them. Germline V gene lookup returns CDR1 SNHLY and CDR2 FYNNEI. The CDR3 loop is CASSAPGAEAFF. CDR3 DNA sequence: TGTGCCAGCAGTGCGCCAGGGGCTGAAGCTTTCTTT.

The chain couples TRBV18 to TRBJ2-7; tentative D call: TRBD2 (6 bases). The ends were cut back, 7 bases at V and 0 bases at J, with 13 bases in the middle. The CDR3 consists of 14 residues. Per germline, CDR1 KGHSH and CDR2 LQKENI. The CDR3 reads CASFGDSRSYEQYF. CDR3 nucleotide sequence: TGTGCCAGCTTCGGGGACTCCCGCTCCTACGAGCAGTACTTC.

This clone has a single count. The rearrangement uses TRBV21-1 and TRBJ1-6; the D segment call TRBD1 is taken from the table without a DNA check. TRBV21-1 constitutes a pseudogene. This CDR3 spans 15 amino acids. Here the CDR3 DNA reads TGTGCCAGCAGCAAACCACAGGGGGGGGATTCACCCCTCCACTTT. Translating gives CASSKPQGGDSPLHF.

This clone turned up a few times. The chain joins TRBV5-4 to TRBJ2-7; no clear D. CDR3 size: 13 residues. Germline V gene data show CDR1 as SGHNT and CDR2 as YYREEE (reference sequence). Trimming removed 0 bases at V and 3 bases at J, with 7 bases between. The DNA for the CDR3 is TGTGCCAGCAGCTTGGGTGGAGTCTACGAGCAGTACTTC. As protein: CASSLGGVYEQYF.

V and J are TRBV30 and TRBJ1-4; 7 bases line up with TRBD1. This CDR3 is 14 amino acids long. Per germline, CDR1 GTSNPN and CDR2 SVGIG (reference sequence). Trimming cost V 0 bases and J 5 bases; bases outside gene matches: 3. The CDR3 protein is CAWSVRGRNEKLFF. CDR3 bases: TGTGCCTGGAGTGTAAGGGGGCGCAATGAAAAACTGTTTTTT.

The chain employs TRBV7-2 and TRBJ2-1; D might be TRBD1 (6 bases). V was clipped by 0 bases and J by 10 bases, with 10 bases between them. Looked up from germline, CDR1 is SGHTA and CDR2 is FQGNSA. The CDR3 is made up of 13 amino acids. The DNA for the CDR3 is TGTGCCAGCAGCTTAGCTAGGACAGCAGAGCAGTTCTTC. Amino acids: CASSLARTAEQFF.

CDR3 loop: CASSSQGRKTEAFF. The CDR3 DNA sequence: TGTGCCAGCAGCTCTCAGGGGCGGAAAACTGAAGCTTTCTTT. J is TRBJ1-1 and V is TRBV11-2, with D tentatively TRBD1 (6 bases). CDR3 length: 14 amino acids. V lost 4 bases to trimming and J lost 5 bases, with 14 bases between them. Germline V gene sequence: CDR1 SGHAT, CDR2 FQNNGV.

This clone was observed a single time. The chain combines TRBV12-3 or TRBV12-4 with TRBJ2-2; D is uncertain. Between the trimmed V and J ends, which lost 5 bases and 3 bases, there was a span of 4 bases. This CDR3 spans 12 amino acids. CDR3 residues: CASSPYTGELFF. The CDR3 DNA sequence: TGTGCCAGCAGTCCATACACCGGGGAGCTGTTTTTT.

DNA for the CDR3: TGCAGCGTTGAAGTTCGAGATTCCGGGACAGCTAACTATGGCTACACCTTC. The encoded protein is CSVEVRDSGTANYGYTF. The V and J genes are TRBV29-1 and TRBJ1-2; 7 bases are shared with TRBD1. The ends lost 1 base at V and 0 bases at J; junction bases unmatched: 11. The germline CDR1 and CDR2 sequences are SQVTM and ANQGSEA. CDR3 length: 17 residues.

This sequence joins TRBV5-4 and TRBJ1-5; D is possibly TRBD1 (6 bases). The CDR3 has 15 residues. V dropped 4 bases and J dropped 2 bases, with 13 bases sitting between them. Germline-derived CDR1 and CDR2 are SGHNT and YYREEE (reference sequence). For the CDR3, the DNA is TGTGCCAGCAGCCTGTATGAGGGGGGCAATCAGCCCCAGCATTTT. Translating gives CASSLYEGGNQPQHF.

The CDR3 coding sequence is TGCGCCAGCAGCTTGGAAGGCAGGGGGAATATGCATTCACCCCTCCACTTT. Translating gives CASSLEGRGNMHSPLHF. The chain employs TRBV5-1 and TRBJ1-6, with TRBD1 identical over 7 bases. Germline CDR1 reads SGHRS; CDR2 reads YFSETQ. The CDR3 extends over 17 amino acids. V shed 0 bases and J 8 bases; nucleotides not matched to a gene: 11.

This chain connects TRBV7-9 to TRBJ2-7; 7 nucleotides agree with TRBD1. V was pared by 4 bases and J by 6 bases, with 0 bases of the junction left unmatched. Per the germline V gene, CDR1 is SEHNR and CDR2 is FQNEAQ (reference sequence). This CDR3 has 11 residues. As DNA, the CDR3 is TGTGCCAGCAGCTACAGGGGCGAGCAGTACTTC. It is translated as CASSYRGEQYF.